Presented here are 9 T cell receptor beta chains from one specimen sequenced in a study of CD8+ T cells in alopecia areata. TCR sequencing used cDNA made by reverse transcription of extracted RNA. The table came from immunoSEQ multiplex PCR; TCRdb's copy has only in-frame clones and leaves some out. The sample lists 90,000 to 150,000 clones, roughly 66% occurring once. Input material: CD4+ T cells sorted from blood. These TCRs come from a human donor in good health.

The chain uses TRBV4-1 and TRBJ2-5; 7 nucleotides match TRBD2. The CDR3 contains 13 residues. The trim removed 3 bases at V and 5 bases at J, leaving 3 bases unmatched. CDR1 is MGHRA, CDR2 YSYEKL, per germline. CDR3 sequence reads: CASSQAGGETQYF. CDR3 sequence (DNA): TGCGCCAGCAGCCAGGCCGGGGGGGAGACCCAGTACTTC.

V usage is TRBV29-1 and J usage is TRBJ2-7; D call uncertain. Germline V gene lookup returns CDR1 SQVTM and CDR2 ANQGSEA. The CDR3 extends over 12 amino acids. V lost 1 base and J lost 2, with 6 bases in between. The CDR3 DNA is TGCAGCGTTGAAGTGCCTCCCTACGAGCAGTACTTC. Its translation is CSVEVPPYEQYF.

The genes are TRBV29-1 and TRBJ1-1; D might be TRBD1 (6 bases). Trimming pared 6 bases from V and 2 bases from J, leaving 13 bases between. From germline, CDR1 is SQVTM and CDR2 ANQGSEA. The length of the CDR3 is 13 residues. The CDR3 nucleotides are TGCAGCGTCGCCAGGACAGTTAACACTGAAGCTTTCTTT. Protein product: CSVARTVNTEAFF.

In this sample, this clone turned up a few times. V usage is TRBV18 and J usage is TRBJ1-5; the D is unclear. The germline CDR1 and CDR2 sequences are KGHSH and LQKENI. Trimming pared 2 bases from V and 4 bases from J, leaving 6 bases between. The CDR3 extends over 13 amino acids. CDR3 DNA: TGTGCCAGCTCACCAGGGGAAAATCAGCCCCAGCATTTT. Protein product: CASSPGENQPQHF.

This chain joins TRBV4-1 and TRBJ2-3, with D tentatively TRBD1 (6 bases). The CDR3 has 15 amino acids. CDR1 and CDR2 (germline): MGHRA, YSYEKL. The germline V and J ends were trimmed by 1 base and 0 bases, with 8 bases remaining between them. CDR3 sequence (DNA): TGCGCCAGCAGCCAAGGGACAGCTAGCACAGATACGCAGTATTTT. It is translated as CASSQGTASTDTQYF.

This clone was detected a few times. The V and J genes are TRBV29-1 and TRBJ1-2, with D unresolved. CDR1 is SQVTM and CDR2 is ANQGSEA in the germline V gene. With 0 bases removed from V and 6 bases from J, the gap between germline ends came to 8 bases. This CDR3 region has 12 residues. The CDR3 here is CSVEDTQDGYTF. The CDR3 nucleotides read TGCAGCGTTGAAGATACGCAGGATGGCTACACCTTC. Full variable domain (remainder filled in from reference TRBV29-1 and TRBJ1-2): SAVISQKPSRDICQRGTSLTIQCQVDSQVTMMFWYRQQPGQSLTLIATANQGSEATYESGFVIDKFPISRPNLTFSTLTVSNMSPEDSSIYLCSVEDTQDGYTFGSGTRLTVV.

This clone was observed a handful of times. The sample carries other DNA sequences with the same CDR3. This sequence joins TRBV29-1 and TRBJ2-3; TRBD2 aligns across 9 bases. V lost 2 bases, J lost 3 bases, and 3 bases stayed unmatched. The CDR3 spans 14 residues. Germline V gene lookup returns CDR1 SQVTM and CDR2 ANQGSEA. The chain's CDR3 is CSVERSGGTDTQYF. CDR3 in DNA: TGCAGCGTTGAACGGAGCGGGGGGACAGATACGCAGTATTTT.

The chain recombines TRBV5-6 with TRBJ2-2, with D uncertain. V gave up 5 bases and J gave up 5 bases, with 10 bases separating them. CDR3 size: 13 residues. Germline V gene lookup returns CDR1 SGHDT and CDR2 YYEEEE. The CDR3: CASSRVRTGELFF. CDR3 nucleotide sequence: TGTGCCAGCAGTAGGGTGCGTACCGGGGAGCTGTTTTTT.

In its sample, this clone was seen a few times. V is TRBV7-9 and J is TRBJ1-2, with a weak D call TRBD1 (5 bases). Between the trimmed V and J ends, which lost 1 base and 7 bases, there was a span of 7 bases. There are 12 residues in the CDR3. Germline CDR1 SEHNR, CDR2 FQNEAQ (reference sequence). This CDR3 reads CASSLVQGGYTF. For the CDR3, the DNA is TGTGCCAGCAGCTTAGTTCAGGGTGGCTACACCTTC.